Described below is a single TCR beta chain sequence and its context. This clonotype came up many times. Its binding antigen is unknown. No much larger clone exists at a distance of one base, and base qualities are not known. These data come from a study of HIV-infected children after antiretroviral therapy interruption (dated by TCRdb to between 2018 and 2021). Regarding the study in general: Eight children, all with CD4+ count above 500 and viral load below 50 copies/ml, were included, of whom four were on planned treatment interruption and four were on continuous treatment. The interruption group had a median age of about 9.5 years, compared with more than 7 years in the continuous treatment group. Recorded exposure to EBV and CMV was present in most of the participating children. Interruption-arm samples came from week 0, week 12, end of interruption (week 24 or 48), and about 3 years after study end. Continuous-treatment samples were analyzed from corresponding weeks 0, 48 and 150. Alongside thymic output measurements, TCR repertoires of children on planned treatment interruption were compared with TCR repertoires of children on continuous antiretroviral treatment.

The CDR3 has 13 amino acids, counting the end cysteine and phenylalanine. The read is trimmed to its CDR3 DNA, 39 bases read in frame from base 1. V was cut back by 3 bases and J by 6 bases, leaving a gap of 9 bases between them. From a lookup of the germline V gene, CDR1 and CDR2 are MDHEN and SYDVKM. The method behind the library was 3' RACE. To correct PCR amplification bias, TCR libraries were generated from RNA with a 3' RACE protocol that used unique molecular identifiers. Up to roughly 12 amplicon libraries were pooled and sequenced on an Illumina MiSeq with v2 2x250 paired-end chemistry. As for how the authors treated the data: Decombinator was used to process the reads, assigning V and J genes and CDR3 and applying barcode-based correction of errors and PCR bias. Repertoires were subsampled to equal depth before Gini coefficients were calculated with the R ineq package. CDR3 similarity was assessed with GLIPH, Hamming distance and a shared triplet metric. The public sequencing data were trimmed at Q25 with fastp and processed into clonotypes with MiXCR by TCRdb, which kept only in-frame beta chains. Identical CDR3 protein sequences are pooled into one entry, listed with their most common genes and DNA. In this record, the V and J calls reflect TCRdb's handling and not the investigators' own analysis. The sample contains about 46,000 distinct CDR3 sequences, around 4.1% of them found a single time. The ten largest make up 0.6% to 0.85% of the sample.

Overall study results and their limits: The low number of patients is a limitation and the data should be interpreted with caution. Sorted CD45RA+ naive cells might include minor non-naive CD45RA+ populations such as EMRA or stem memory cells. In naive CD4+ repertoires of PTI patients, CDR3 sharing between time points fell after interruption began; many sequences were shared between end of interruption and 3 years later. An increase in the naive CD4+ Gini coefficient was observed by the end of treatment interruption, suggesting clonal expansion, and a return to baseline was observed by 3 years.

The treatment or condition label, as the study defines it: PENTA 11 planned treatment interruption arm or continuous ART arm. The participants were children from the United Kingdom between 2 and 15 years old who had been on ART with at least three drugs for 24 weeks or longer. Cryopreserved PBMCs containing at least 5 million viable cells were needed, and several candidate patients were excluded because their viable PBMC yield was low. Using a FACSAria III cell sorter, naive CD4+ CD45RA+ CD45RO- T cells were FACS-sorted out of thawed PBMCs. The sorted cells were fixed, and RNA was then extracted with the RNeasy FFPE kit and afterward with the RNeasy Micro kit.

Sequencing used CD45RA+ CD4+ T cells from PBMCs, pooled from several time points, obtained from a donor given antiretroviral therapy, either interrupted or continuous. Reading the label with the study, this specimen's cell subset or site is: naive CD4+ CD45RA+ CD45RO- T cells. Recombination linked TRBV28 to TRBJ1-5, with an unclear D gene assignment. The receptor's source is a pool of human donors with HIV. The nucleotides are TGTGCCAGCAGTTTGAGGGCGGCTCAGCCCCAGCATTTT. Protein translation: CASSLRAAQPQHF.